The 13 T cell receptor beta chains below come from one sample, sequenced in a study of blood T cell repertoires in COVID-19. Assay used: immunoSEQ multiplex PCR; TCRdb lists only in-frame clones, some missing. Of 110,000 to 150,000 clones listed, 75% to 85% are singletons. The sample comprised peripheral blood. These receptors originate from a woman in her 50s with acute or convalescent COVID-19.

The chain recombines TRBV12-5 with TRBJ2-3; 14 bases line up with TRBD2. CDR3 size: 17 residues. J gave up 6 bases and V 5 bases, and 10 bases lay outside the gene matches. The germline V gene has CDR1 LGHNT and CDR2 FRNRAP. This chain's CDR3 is CASGNKGLAGGLDTQYF. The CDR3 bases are TGTGCTAGTGGTAACAAAGGACTAGCGGGGGGCCTGGATACGCAGTATTTT. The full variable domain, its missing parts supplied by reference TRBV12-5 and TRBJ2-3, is DARVTQTPRHKVTEMGQEVTMRCQPILGHNTVFWYRQTMMQGLELLAYFRNRAPLDDSGMPKDRFSAEMPDATLATLKIQPSEPRDSAVYFCASGNKGLAGGLDTQYFGPGTRLTVL.

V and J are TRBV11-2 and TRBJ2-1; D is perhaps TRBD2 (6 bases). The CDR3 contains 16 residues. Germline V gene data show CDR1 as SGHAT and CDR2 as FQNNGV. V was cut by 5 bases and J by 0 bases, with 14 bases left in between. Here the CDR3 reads CASSPGGGSSYNEQFF. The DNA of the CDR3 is TGTGCCAGCAGCCCTGGGGGAGGAAGCTCCTACAATGAGCAGTTCTTC.

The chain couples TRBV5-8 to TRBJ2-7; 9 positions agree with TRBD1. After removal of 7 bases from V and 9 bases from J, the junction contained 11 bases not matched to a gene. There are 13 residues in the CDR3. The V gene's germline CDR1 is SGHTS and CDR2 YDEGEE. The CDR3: CASQPGQGWRQYF. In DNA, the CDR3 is TGTGCCAGCCAGCCGGGACAGGGATGGAGGCAGTACTTC.

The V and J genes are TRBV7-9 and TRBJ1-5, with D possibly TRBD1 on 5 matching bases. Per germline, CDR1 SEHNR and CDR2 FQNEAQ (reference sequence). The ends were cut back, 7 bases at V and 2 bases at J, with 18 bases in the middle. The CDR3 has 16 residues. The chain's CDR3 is CASTQGGFSGNQPQHF. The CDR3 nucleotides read TGTGCCAGCACCCAGGGAGGGTTTTCGGGCAATCAGCCCCAGCATTTT.

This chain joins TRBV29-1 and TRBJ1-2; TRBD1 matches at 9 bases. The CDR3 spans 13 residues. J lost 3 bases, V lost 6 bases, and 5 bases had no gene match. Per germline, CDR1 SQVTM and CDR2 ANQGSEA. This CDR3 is CSVKRTGDYGYTF. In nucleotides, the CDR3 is TGCAGCGTCAAACGGACAGGGGACTATGGCTACACCTTC.

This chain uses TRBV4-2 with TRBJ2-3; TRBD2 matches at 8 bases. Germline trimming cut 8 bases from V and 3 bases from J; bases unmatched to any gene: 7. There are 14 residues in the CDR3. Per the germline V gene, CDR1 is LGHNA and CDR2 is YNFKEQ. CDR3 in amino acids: CASGGGQGTDTQYF. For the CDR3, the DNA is TGTGCCAGCGGCGGGGGGCAGGGTACAGATACGCAGTATTTT.

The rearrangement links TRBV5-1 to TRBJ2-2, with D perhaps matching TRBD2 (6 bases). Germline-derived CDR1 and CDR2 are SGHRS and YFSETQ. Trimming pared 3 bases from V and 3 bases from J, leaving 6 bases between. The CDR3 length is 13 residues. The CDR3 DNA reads TGCGCCAGCAGCTGGGACTACACCGGGGAGCTGTTTTTT. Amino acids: CASSWDYTGELFF.

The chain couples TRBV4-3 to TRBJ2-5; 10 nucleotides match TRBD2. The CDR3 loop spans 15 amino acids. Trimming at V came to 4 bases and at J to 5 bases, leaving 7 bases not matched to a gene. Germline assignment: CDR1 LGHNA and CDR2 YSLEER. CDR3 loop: CASSPLAGAGETQYF. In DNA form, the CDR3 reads TGCGCCAGCAGCCCTCTAGCGGGAGCAGGGGAGACCCAGTACTTC.

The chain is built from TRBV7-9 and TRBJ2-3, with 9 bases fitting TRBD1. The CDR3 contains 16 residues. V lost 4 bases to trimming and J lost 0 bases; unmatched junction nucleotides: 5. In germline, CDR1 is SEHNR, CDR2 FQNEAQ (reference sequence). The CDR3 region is CASSSGQGESTDTQYF. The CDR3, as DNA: TGTGCCAGCAGCTCGGGACAGGGTGAAAGCACAGATACGCAGTATTTT.

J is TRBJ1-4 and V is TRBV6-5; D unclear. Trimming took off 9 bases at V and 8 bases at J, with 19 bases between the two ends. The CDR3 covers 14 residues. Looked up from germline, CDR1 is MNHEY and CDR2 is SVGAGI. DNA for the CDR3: TGTGCCAGTCACGGGGATGATTGGGTAGAAAAACTGTTTTTT. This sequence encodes CASHGDDWVEKLFF.

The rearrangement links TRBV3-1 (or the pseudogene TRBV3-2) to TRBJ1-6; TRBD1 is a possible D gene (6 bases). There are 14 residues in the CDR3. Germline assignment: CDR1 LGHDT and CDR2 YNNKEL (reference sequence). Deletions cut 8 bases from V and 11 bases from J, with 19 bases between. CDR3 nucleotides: TGTGCCAGCCTCAATCGGGACACCGCTACACCCCTCCACTTT. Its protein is CASLNRDTATPLHF.

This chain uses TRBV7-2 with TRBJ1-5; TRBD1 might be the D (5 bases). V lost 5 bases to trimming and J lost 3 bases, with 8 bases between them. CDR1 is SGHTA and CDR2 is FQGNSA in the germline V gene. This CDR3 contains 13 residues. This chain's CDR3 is CASSPGFNQPQHF. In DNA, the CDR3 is TGTGCCAGCAGCCCAGGGTTCAATCAGCCCCAGCATTTT.

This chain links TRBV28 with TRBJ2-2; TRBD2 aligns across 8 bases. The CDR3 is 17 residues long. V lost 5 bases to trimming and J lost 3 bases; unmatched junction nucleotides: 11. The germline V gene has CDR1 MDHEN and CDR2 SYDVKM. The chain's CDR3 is CASSPPGGGLDTGELFF. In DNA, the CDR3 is TGTGCCAGCAGTCCCCCGGGCGGGGGGCTAGACACCGGGGAGCTGTTTTTT.